This entry features one T cell receptor beta chain sequence. Its antigen is unknown. TCRdb's table, derived via immunoSEQ multiplex PCR, lists solely in-frame clones and lacks some. Of fewer than 80,000 clones in the sample, approximately 92% were seen once. The data derive from a study of OX40 agonist ivuxolimab in advanced cancers. The germline CDR1 and CDR2 sequences are LGHNA and YNFKEQ. The CDR3 is made up of 17 amino acids. Trimming cost V 0 bases and J 1 base, with 15 bases left between them. Findings and caveats of the study: The CD4+ and CD8+ T cells in the blood had expanded clonally by week 6 at 0.1 to 3.0 mg/kg.

Anyone with autoimmune disease history or systemic immunosuppression was excluded. Peripheral blood came from all dose cohorts at three timepoints. The V call is TRBV4-2, the J call TRBJ1-1; the D is unclear. The clonotype was recovered from an adult with an advanced solid tumor such as melanoma, head and neck, liver or kidney cancer. The material was CD4+ or CD8+ T cells sorted from blood, obtained in a trial of the OX40 agonist ivuxolimab. The CDR3 loop is CASSQEGSGTTNTEAFF. CDR3 in DNA: TGTGCCAGCAGCCAAGAGGGGTCGGGCACCACGAACACTGAAGCTTTCTTT.